A single sample is the source of the 3 T cell receptor beta chains below, sequenced in a study of cytomegalovirus exposure and HLA in healthy donors. PCR employed 60 Vbeta and 13 Jbeta primers. Profiling relied on immunoSEQ multiplex PCR, and the TCRdb table lists in-frame clones only, not all of them. The table shows 100,000 to 150,000 clones, with approximately 85% occurring only once. The sample taken for sequencing was PBMCs. The receptors come from a boy aged 5 to 17 in good health and CMV-seronegative.

The rearrangement links TRBV7-2 to TRBJ2-7; TRBD1 aligns across 9 bases. There are 13 residues in the CDR3. After removal of 5 bases from V and 3 bases from J, the junction contained 2 bases not matched to a gene. Looked up from germline, CDR1 is SGHTA and CDR2 is FQGNSA. CDR3 in DNA: TGTGCCAGCAGCCAGACAGGGGGCTACGAGCAGTACTTC. Protein sequence: CASSQTGGYEQYF. Together with reference TRBV7-2 and TRBJ2-7, the CDR3 gives the full variable domain: GAGVSQSPSNKVTEKGKDVELRCDPISGHTALYWYRQSLGQGLEFLIYFQGNSAPDKSGLPSDRFSAERTGGSVSTLTIQRTQQEDSAVYLCASSQTGGYEQYFGPGTRLTVT.

The chain is built from TRBV7-2 and TRBJ1-6; 8 positions agree with TRBD1. Germline lookup yields CDR1 SGHTA and CDR2 FQGNSA. The CDR3 runs 16 residues. The trim removed 4 bases at V and 0 bases at J, leaving 2 bases unmatched. CDR3 nucleotides: TGTGCCAGCAGCTCAACAGGGGGCTCCTATAATTCACCCCTCCACTTT. It specifies CASSSTGGSYNSPLHF.

This chain links TRBV4-2 with TRBJ2-2, with D possibly TRBD1 on 5 matching bases. This CDR3 has 16 amino acids. V lost 0 bases, J lost 3 bases, and 11 bases lay in between. CDR1 and CDR2 (germline): LGHNA, YNFKEQ. The CDR3 DNA reads TGTGCCAGCAGCCAAGAGCGGAACAGGTACACCGGGGAGCTGTTTTTT. Residues: CASSQERNRYTGELFF.